The entry that follows covers one T cell receptor (beta chain) sequence. The antigen remains unidentified. Primers: 60 Vbeta forward and 13 Jbeta reverse. The table came from immunoSEQ multiplex PCR; TCRdb's copy has only in-frame clones and leaves some out. The sample gives over 85,000 clones, about 73% of which show up once; around 1.3% is in the top ten. The data were taken from a study of cytomegalovirus exposure and HLA in healthy donors. Across the whole study: Researchers previously reported finding more than 100 million unique TCR beta sequences from approximately 200 million T cells.

Study outcomes and limitations: Researchers reported that three CMV-associated chains were confirmed in vitro as CMV antigen-specific. It was reported that the classifier diagnosed cytomegalovirus status with high specificity and sensitivity in both the original and validation cohorts.

The CDR3 runs 19 residues. Looked up from germline, CDR1 is LGHNT and CDR2 is FRNRAP. V trimming: 3 bases; J trimming: 0 bases; junction bases outside the gene matches: 13. Material for sequencing was PBMCs. This TCR derives from a woman in her twenties or thirties in good health and CMV-seronegative. V gene TRBV12-5 combines with J gene TRBJ1-3; TRBD1 matches at 8 bases. The CDR3 coding sequence is TGTGCTAGTGGTTTCTCGCTTGGACAGGGTTGGAACTCTGGAAACACCATATATTTT. This encodes CASGFSLGQGWNSGNTIYF.